Each of the 18 T cell receptor beta chains below was sequenced from the same sample in a study of identical twins. TCRdb independently ran MiXCR on the 5' RACE reads; one entry per CDR3 protein. The sample holds about 690,000 distinct CDR3 sequences, 5.5% to 6.5% seen once. The sequenced material came from naive T cells sorted from blood. These receptors originate from a man aged 18 to 30 in good health.

This clonotype was recorded many times. The genes are TRBV10-3 and TRBJ2-3, with a weak D call TRBD1 (6 bases). The CDR3 has 15 residues. Trimming removed 2 bases at V and 4 bases at J, with 13 bases between. Looked up from germline, CDR1 is ENHRY and CDR2 is SYGVKD. The CDR3 bases are TGTGCCATCAGTGAGGGGGGCCCGGACGCAGATACGCAGTATTTT. Encoded protein: CAISEGGPDADTQYF.

This clonotype showed up many times. The chain carries TRBV4-3 and TRBJ2-1; 11 bases match TRBD2. The CDR3 extends over 15 amino acids. Germline V lookup: CDR1 LGHNA, CDR2 YSLEER. V lost 1 base and J lost 5; bases outside the gene matches: 1. Written as DNA, the CDR3 is TGCGCCAGCAGCCAAGGACTAGCGGGGAACAATGAGCAGTTCTTC. Translation: CASSQGLAGNNEQFF.

This clonotype was seen only a few times. The rearrangement uses TRBV15 and TRBJ2-1; TRBD2 matches at 9 bases. The V gene's germline CDR1 is LNHNV and CDR2 YYDKDF (reference sequence). The CDR3 is 15 amino acids. Germline trimming cut 3 bases from V and 8 bases from J; bases unmatched to any gene: 8. The CDR3 here is CATSRSGLAVHEQFF. The CDR3 region has the DNA TGTGCCACCAGCAGGTCGGGACTAGCTGTCCATGAGCAGTTCTTC.

This clonotype was seen many times. V is TRBV6-5 and J is TRBJ2-1; possibly TRBD1 or TRBD2 for D (5 bases each). The CDR3 is 11 amino acids. Germline V lookup: CDR1 MNHEY, CDR2 SVGAGI. The germline V and J ends were trimmed by 4 bases and 9 bases, with 7 bases remaining between them. The CDR3 loop is CASSWGTEQFF. Here the CDR3 DNA reads TGTGCCAGCAGTTGGGGGACTGAGCAGTTCTTC.

This clonotype came up many times. The rearrangement joins TRBV20-1 to TRBJ1-6, with D maybe TRBD1 (6 bases). Trimming took off 5 bases at V and 7 bases at J, with 12 bases between the two ends. This CDR3 is built from 13 residues. Germline V gene data show CDR1 as DFQATT and CDR2 as SNEGSKA (reference sequence). The CDR3 is CSAHRTGNSPLHF. CDR3 sequence (DNA): TGCAGTGCTCACCGAACAGGGAATTCACCCCTCCACTTT.

This clonotype was observed a handful of times. A junction end diverges from the germline sequence, so it may reflect a read error. The chain couples TRBV15 to TRBJ1-2; no reliable D call. The length of the CDR3 is 15 residues. Germline values: CDR1 LNHNV, CDR2 YYDKDF (reference sequence). The CDR3 DNA sequence: TGTGCCGCCAGCAGAGATCTCGTAAACTACTATGGCTACACCTTC. The encoded protein is CAASRDLVNYYGYTF.

This clonotype was detected ten times or more. CDR3 sequence (DNA): TGTGCCAGCAGTTACTCTTGGGCCCGTCAAGAGACCCAGTACTTC. Its translation: CASSYSWARQETQYF. The V gene is TRBV6-5, the J gene TRBJ2-5; D is unclear. With 0 bases removed from V and 2 bases from J, the gap between germline ends came to 10 bases. This CDR3 spans 15 amino acids. CDR1 and CDR2 (germline): MNHEY, SVGAGI.

The table lists this clonotype with many counts. The chain links TRBV7-2 to TRBJ2-5; no clear D gene. Between the trimmed V and J ends, which lost 1 base and 9 bases, there was a span of 3 bases. Germline V CDR1 and CDR2: SGHTA, FQGNSA. The CDR3 length is 10 residues. In nucleotides, the CDR3 is TGTGCCAGCAGCTTAGGGGCCCAGTACTTC. It yields the protein CASSLGAQYF.

J is TRBJ2-4 and V is TRBV5-1; D uncertain. Per the germline V gene, CDR1 is SGHRS and CDR2 is YFSETQ. The length of the CDR3 is 15 residues. Trimming cost V 4 bases and J 1 base, with 12 bases left between them. CDR3 residues: CASSLPGGAKNIQYF. The CDR3 nucleotides are TGCGCCAGCAGCCTTCCCGGTGGCGCCAAAAACATTCAGTACTTC. The full variable domain, completed using reference TRBV5-1 and TRBJ2-4, is KAGVTQTPRYLIKTRGQQVTLSCSPISGHRSVSWYQQTPGQGLQFLFEYFSETQRNKGNFPGRFSGRQFSNSRSEMNVSTLELGDSALYLCASSLPGGAKNIQYFGAGTRLSVL.

The rearrangement joins TRBV30 to TRBJ2-7; 14 nucleotides agree with TRBD2. Losses at the gene ends were 3 bases for V and 5 bases for J; bases not matched to a gene: 6. The CDR3 consists of 15 residues. The germline V gene encodes CDR1 GTSNPN and CDR2 SVGIG (reference sequence). The CDR3 DNA reads as TGTGCCTGGAGCGCCGGGACTAGCGGGAGCCACGAGCAGTACTTC. Translating gives CAWSAGTSGSHEQYF.

This clonotype showed up just a few times. The chain has TRBV5-1 and TRBJ2-7; 8 nucleotides align to TRBD2. The V segment lost 4 bases and the J segment 0 bases; nucleotides outside the gene matches: 9. Germline V gene sequence: CDR1 SGHRS, CDR2 YFSETQ. This CDR3 has 16 amino acids. Here the CDR3 reads CASSTVTSGLSYEQYF. The DNA for the CDR3 is TGCGCCAGCAGCACCGTTACTAGCGGACTCTCCTACGAGCAGTACTTC.

This clonotype was seen many times. V and J are TRBV25-1 and TRBJ1-1; TRBD1 matches 9 bases. Per germline, CDR1 MGHDK and CDR2 SYGVNS. With 4 bases clipped from V and 4 bases from J, the junction kept 4 bases outside the gene matches. CDR3 length equals 14 residues. The CDR3, as DNA: TGTGCCAGCAGTGGTCGGGACAGGGTCACTGAAGCTTTCTTT. Protein product: CASSGRDRVTEAFF.

This clonotype has ten or more counts. The CDR3 region is CASTSTNTGELFF. The CDR3 DNA is TGTGCCAGCACTAGCACGAACACCGGGGAGCTGTTTTTT. V is TRBV25-1 and J is TRBJ2-2; a weak D match, TRBD2 (5 bases). The V gene's germline CDR1 is MGHDK and CDR2 SYGVNS. The V end lost 7 bases, the J end lost 0 bases, and 6 bases lay between the germline ends. There are 13 residues in the CDR3.

This clonotype was detected ten times or more. V usage is TRBV14 and J usage is TRBJ2-3; perhaps TRBD2 as D (6 bases). V shed 8 bases and J shed 3 bases, with 12 bases lying between them. The CDR3 runs to 13 residues. Germline loops: CDR1 SGHDN, CDR2 FVKESK. CDR3 amino acids: CASCGMETDTQYF. The CDR3 DNA is TGTGCCAGCTGCGGGATGGAAACAGATACGCAGTATTTT.

The chain combines TRBV11-2 with TRBJ1-4; D unclear. V lost 4 bases, J lost 0 bases, and 15 bases lay in between. Germline CDR1 SGHAT, CDR2 FQNNGV. This CDR3 has 17 amino acids. CDR3 sequence: CASSSYPLPATNEKLFF. The CDR3, as DNA: TGTGCCAGCAGCTCCTATCCCCTCCCTGCAACTAATGAAAAACTGTTTTTT.

There are many counts of this clonotype. This chain's CDR3 is CASSYSKRLAVRETQYF. CDR3 nucleotide sequence: TGTGCCAGCAGTTACTCGAAAAGACTAGCTGTACGGGAGACCCAGTACTTC. The chain joins TRBV6-5 to TRBJ2-5, with 7 bases lining up with TRBD2. The CDR3 length is 17 residues. Trimming removed 0 bases from V and 5 bases from J; junction bases left unmatched: 12. Germline V lookup: CDR1 MNHEY, CDR2 SVGAGI.

This clonotype has more than one count but fewer than ten. The chain joins TRBV7-7 to TRBJ2-3; 13 bases line up with TRBD2. The CDR3 runs to 21 residues. The V gene's germline CDR1 is SSHAT and CDR2 FNYEAQ (reference sequence). The V gene end was trimmed by 5 bases and the J gene end by 3 bases; junction bases not matched to a gene: 20. CDR3 region: CASSPLPGLAGDGGRTDTQYF. CDR3 coding DNA: TGTGCCAGCAGCCCCCTCCCTGGACTAGCGGGAGATGGGGGCCGTACAGATACGCAGTATTTT.

There are a few counts of this clonotype. The chain is built from TRBV24-1 and TRBJ2-2; TRBD2 aligns across 11 bases. With V trimmed by 2 bases and J by 4 bases, 5 bases remained unmatched. The CDR3 sequence is 17 residues long. CDR1 is KGHDR and CDR2 is SFDVKD in the germline V gene. CDR3 loop: CATSDYSGREGTGELFF. In DNA, the CDR3 is TGTGCCACCAGTGATTATAGCGGGAGGGAAGGCACCGGGGAGCTGTTTTTT.